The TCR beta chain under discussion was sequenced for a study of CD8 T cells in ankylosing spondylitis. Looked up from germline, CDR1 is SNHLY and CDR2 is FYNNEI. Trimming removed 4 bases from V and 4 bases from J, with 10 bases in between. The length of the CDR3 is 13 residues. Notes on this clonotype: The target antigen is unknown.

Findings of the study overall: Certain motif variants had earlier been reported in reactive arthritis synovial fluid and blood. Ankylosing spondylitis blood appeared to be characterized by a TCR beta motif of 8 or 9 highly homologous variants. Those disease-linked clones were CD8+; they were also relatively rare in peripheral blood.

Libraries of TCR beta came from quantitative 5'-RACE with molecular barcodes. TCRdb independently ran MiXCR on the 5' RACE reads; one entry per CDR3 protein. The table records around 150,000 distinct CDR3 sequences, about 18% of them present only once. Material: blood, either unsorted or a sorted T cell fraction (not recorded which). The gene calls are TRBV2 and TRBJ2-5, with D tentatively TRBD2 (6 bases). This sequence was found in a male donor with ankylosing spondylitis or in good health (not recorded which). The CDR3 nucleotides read TGTGCCAGCAGTGGGGACTGGCGAGAGACCCAGTACTTC. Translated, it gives CASSGDWRETQYF.